This TCR beta chain derives from a study of beta chain features in type 1 diabetes. General study findings and limits: The naive, central memory and Treg TCRB repertoires looked more alike in patients than they did in healthy donors. Insertion counts at VDJ junctions were lower in type 1 diabetes patients, who also showed more deletions there. There was a moderate but significant shortening of TCRB CDR3s in all four CD4+ subsets of Type 1 diabetes patients.

On this clone itself: Its antigen remains unknown.

Sequencing targeted expressed TCRB transcripts, as all isolated RNA had been reverse transcribed. The table came from immunoSEQ multiplex PCR; TCRdb's copy has only in-frame clones and leaves some out. The data contain about 360,000 clones, about 12% of them singletons. CDR3 size: 15 residues. Germline assignment: CDR1 MNHEY and CDR2 SVGAGI. Trimming took 6 bases from V and 8 from J; bases not matched to a gene: 7. Sequenced material: naive CD4+ T cells from blood. The sequence derives from a man between 18 and 35 years old in good health. The gene calls are TRBV6-5 and TRBJ2-1; 13 nucleotides agree with TRBD2. CDR3 sequence: CASRTGLAGVDEQFF. The CDR3 DNA follows: TGTGCCAGCAGGACCGGACTAGCGGGAGTGGATGAGCAGTTCTTC.